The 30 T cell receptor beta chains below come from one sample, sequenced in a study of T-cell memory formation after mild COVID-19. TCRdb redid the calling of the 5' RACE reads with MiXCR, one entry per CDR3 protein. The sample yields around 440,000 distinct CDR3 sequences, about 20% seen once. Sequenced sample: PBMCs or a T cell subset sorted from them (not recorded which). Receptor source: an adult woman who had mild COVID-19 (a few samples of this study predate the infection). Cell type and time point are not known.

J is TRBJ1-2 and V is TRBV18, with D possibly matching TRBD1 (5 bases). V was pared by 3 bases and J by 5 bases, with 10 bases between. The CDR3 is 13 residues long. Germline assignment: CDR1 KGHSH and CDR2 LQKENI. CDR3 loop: CASSPEGSYGYTF. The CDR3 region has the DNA TGTGCCAGCTCACCGGAGGGGTCTTATGGCTACACCTTC. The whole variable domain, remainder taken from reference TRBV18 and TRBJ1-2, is NAGVMQNPRHLVRRRGQEARLRCSPMKGHSHVYWYRQLPEEGLKFMVYLQKENIIDESGMPKERFSAEFPKEGPSILRIQQVVRGDSAAYFCASSPEGSYGYTFGSGTRLTVV.

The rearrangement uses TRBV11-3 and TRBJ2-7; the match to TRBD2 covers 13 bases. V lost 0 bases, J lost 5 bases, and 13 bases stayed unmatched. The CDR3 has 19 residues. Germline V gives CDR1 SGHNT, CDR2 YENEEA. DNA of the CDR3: TGTGCCAGCAGCTTAGATCGACTAGCGGGAGGCCCGATGATCCACGAGCAGTACTTC. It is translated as CASSLDRLAGGPMIHEQYF.

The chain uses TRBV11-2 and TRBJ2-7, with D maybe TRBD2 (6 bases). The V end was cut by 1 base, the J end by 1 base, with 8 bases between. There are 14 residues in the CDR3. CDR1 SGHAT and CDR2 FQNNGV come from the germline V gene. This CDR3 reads CASSLARGSYEQYF. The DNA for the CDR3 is TGTGCCAGCAGCTTAGCCCGGGGGTCCTACGAGCAGTACTTC.

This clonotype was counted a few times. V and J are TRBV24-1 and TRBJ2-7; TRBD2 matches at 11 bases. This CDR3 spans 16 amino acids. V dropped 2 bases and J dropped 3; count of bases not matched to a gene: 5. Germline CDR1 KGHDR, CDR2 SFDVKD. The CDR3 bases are TGTGCCACCAGTGATTCGAAAACTAGCGGGAGCTACGAGCAGTACTTC. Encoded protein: CATSDSKTSGSYEQYF.

CDR3 nucleotides: TGTGCCAGCAGCTCGCTGACGAGGGGCACTGAAGCTTTCTTT. Translated, it gives CASSSLTRGTEAFF. This rearrangement joins TRBV7-9 to TRBJ1-1; D may be TRBD1 (5 bases). Germline V gene data show CDR1 as SEHNR and CDR2 as FQNEAQ (reference sequence). The V gene lost 4 bases and the J gene lost 4 bases, with 13 bases spanning the gap. The CDR3 contains 14 residues.

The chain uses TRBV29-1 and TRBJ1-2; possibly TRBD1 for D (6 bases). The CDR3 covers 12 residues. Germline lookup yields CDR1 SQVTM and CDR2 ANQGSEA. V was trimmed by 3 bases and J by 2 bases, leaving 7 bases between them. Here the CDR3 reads CSVEDRNYGYTF. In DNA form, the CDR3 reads TGCAGCGTTGAGGACAGAAACTATGGCTACACCTTC. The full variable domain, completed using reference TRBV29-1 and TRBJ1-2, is SAVISQKPSRDICQRGTSLTIQCQVDSQVTMMFWYRQQPGQSLTLIATANQGSEATYESGFVIDKFPISRPNLTFSTLTVSNMSPEDSSIYLCSVEDRNYGYTFGSGTRLTVV.

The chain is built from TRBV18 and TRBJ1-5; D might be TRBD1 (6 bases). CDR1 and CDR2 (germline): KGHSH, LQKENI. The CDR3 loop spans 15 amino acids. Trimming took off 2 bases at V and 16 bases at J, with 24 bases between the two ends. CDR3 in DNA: TGTGCCAGCTCACCAGGAACAGGGTTCCCCTGGCCCCCCCATTTT. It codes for CASSPGTGFPWPPHF.

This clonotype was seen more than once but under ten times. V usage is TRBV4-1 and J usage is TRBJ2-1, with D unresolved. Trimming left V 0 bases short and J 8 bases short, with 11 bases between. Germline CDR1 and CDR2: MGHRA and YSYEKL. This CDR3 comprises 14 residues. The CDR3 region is CASSQELTGDEQFF. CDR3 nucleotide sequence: TGCGCCAGCAGCCAAGAGTTGACGGGCGATGAGCAGTTCTTC.

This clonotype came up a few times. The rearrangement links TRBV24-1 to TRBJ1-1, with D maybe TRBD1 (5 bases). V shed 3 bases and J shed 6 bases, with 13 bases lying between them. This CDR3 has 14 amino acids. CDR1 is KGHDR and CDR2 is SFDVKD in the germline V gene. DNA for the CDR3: TGTGCCACCAGTGATGGGGCCAAACCTTCTGAAGCTTTCTTT. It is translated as CATSDGAKPSEAFF.

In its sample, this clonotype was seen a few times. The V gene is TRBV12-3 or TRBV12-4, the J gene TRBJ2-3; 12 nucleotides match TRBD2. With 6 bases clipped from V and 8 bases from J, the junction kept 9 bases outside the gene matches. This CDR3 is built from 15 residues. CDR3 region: CASSGTSGSSGTQYF. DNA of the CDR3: TGTGCCAGCAGCGGGACTAGCGGGTCAAGTGGTACGCAGTATTTT.

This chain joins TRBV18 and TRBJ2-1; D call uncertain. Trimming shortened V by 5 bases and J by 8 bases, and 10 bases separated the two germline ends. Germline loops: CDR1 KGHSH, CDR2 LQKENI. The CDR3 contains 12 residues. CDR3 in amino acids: CASSISGDEQFF. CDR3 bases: TGTGCCAGCTCAATTTCCGGCGATGAGCAGTTCTTC. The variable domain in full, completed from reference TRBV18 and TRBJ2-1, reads NAGVMQNPRHLVRRRGQEARLRCSPMKGHSHVYWYRQLPEEGLKFMVYLQKENIIDESGMPKERFSAEFPKEGPSILRIQQVVRGDSAAYFCASSISGDEQFFGPGTRLTVL.

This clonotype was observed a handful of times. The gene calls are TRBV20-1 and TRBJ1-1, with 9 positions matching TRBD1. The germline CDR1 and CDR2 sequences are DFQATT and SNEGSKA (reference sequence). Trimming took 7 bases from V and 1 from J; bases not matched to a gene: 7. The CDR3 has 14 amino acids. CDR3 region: CSVKSGQGNTEAFF. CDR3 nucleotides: TGCAGTGTTAAATCGGGACAGGGGAACACTGAAGCTTTCTTT.

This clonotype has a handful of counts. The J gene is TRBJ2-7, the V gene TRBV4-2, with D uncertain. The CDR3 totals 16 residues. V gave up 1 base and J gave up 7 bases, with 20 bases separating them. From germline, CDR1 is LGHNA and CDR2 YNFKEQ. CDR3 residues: CASSQAALASAEEQYF. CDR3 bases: TGTGCCAGCAGCCAAGCAGCGCTGGCGTCGGCGGAAGAGCAGTACTTC.

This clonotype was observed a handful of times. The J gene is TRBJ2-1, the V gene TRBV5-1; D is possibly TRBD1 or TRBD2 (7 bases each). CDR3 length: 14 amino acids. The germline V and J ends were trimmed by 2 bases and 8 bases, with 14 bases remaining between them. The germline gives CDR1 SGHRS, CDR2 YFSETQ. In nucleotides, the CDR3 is TGCGCCAGCAGCTTTAGCCAGGGGGGGGATGAGCAGTTCTTC. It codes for CASSFSQGGDEQFF. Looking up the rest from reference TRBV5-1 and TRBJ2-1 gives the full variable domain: KAGVTQTPRYLIKTRGQQVTLSCSPISGHRSVSWYQQTPGQGLQFLFEYFSETQRNKGNFPGRFSGRQFSNSRSEMNVSTLELGDSALYLCASSFSQGGDEQFFGPGTRLTVL.

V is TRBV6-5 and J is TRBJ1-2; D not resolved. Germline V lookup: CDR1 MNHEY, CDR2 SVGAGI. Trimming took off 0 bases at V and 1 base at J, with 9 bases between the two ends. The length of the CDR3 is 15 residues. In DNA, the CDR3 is TGTGCCAGCAGTTACTCTCTGCTCGTTAACTATGGCTACACCTTC. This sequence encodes CASSYSLLVNYGYTF.

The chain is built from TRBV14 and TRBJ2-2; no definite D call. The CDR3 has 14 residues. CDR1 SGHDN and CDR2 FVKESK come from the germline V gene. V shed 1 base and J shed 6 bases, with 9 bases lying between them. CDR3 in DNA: TGTGCCAGCAGCCAAGTTTTTGGGTCCGGGGAGCTGTTTTTT. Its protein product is CASSQVFGSGELFF.

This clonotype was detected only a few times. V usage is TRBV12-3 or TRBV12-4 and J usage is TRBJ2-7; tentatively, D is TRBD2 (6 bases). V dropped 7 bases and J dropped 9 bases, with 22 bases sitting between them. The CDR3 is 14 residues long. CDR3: CASTPGTVSHGQYF. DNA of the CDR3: TGTGCCAGCACCCCCGGGACTGTGAGTCATGGGCAGTACTTC.

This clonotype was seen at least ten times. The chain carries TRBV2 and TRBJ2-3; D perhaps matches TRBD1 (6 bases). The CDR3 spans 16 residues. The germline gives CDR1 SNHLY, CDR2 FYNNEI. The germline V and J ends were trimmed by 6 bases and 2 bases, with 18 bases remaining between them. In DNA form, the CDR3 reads TGTGCCAGCAGCGAGGGATCCGGGACAAACACAGATACGCAGTATTTT. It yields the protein CASSEGSGTNTDTQYF.

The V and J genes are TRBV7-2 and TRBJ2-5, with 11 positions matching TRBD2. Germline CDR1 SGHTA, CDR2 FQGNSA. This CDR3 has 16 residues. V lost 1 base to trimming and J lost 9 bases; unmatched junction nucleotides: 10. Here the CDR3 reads CASSLGGTSGPMSQYF. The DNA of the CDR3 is TGTGCCAGCAGCTTAGGTGGGACTAGCGGACCAATGTCCCAGTACTTC.

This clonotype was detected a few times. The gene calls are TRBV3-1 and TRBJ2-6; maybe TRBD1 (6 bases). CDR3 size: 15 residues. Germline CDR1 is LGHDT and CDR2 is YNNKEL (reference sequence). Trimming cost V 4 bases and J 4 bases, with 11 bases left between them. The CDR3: CASSLHRAGANVLTF. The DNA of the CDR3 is TGTGCCAGCAGCCTTCACAGGGCCGGGGCCAACGTCCTGACTTTC.

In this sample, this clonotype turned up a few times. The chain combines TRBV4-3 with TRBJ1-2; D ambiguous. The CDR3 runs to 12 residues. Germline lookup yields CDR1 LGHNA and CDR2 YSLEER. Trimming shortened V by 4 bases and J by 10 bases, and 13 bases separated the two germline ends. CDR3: CASSPTRGSYTF. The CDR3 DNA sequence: TGCGCCAGCAGCCCAACCCGGGGATCCTACACCTTC.

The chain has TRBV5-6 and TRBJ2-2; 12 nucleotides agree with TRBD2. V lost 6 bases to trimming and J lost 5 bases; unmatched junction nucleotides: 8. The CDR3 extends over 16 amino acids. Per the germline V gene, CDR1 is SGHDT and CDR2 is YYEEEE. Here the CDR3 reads CASIRLAGVVTGELFF. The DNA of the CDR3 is TGTGCCAGCATCAGACTAGCGGGAGTGGTTACCGGGGAGCTGTTTTTT.

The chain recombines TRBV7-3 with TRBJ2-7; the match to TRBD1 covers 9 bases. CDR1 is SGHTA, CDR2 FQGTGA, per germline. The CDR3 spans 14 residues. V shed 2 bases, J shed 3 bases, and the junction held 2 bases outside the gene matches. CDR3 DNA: TGTGCCAGCAGCTTAGCGGGACAGGGCTACGAGCAGTACTTC. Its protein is CASSLAGQGYEQYF. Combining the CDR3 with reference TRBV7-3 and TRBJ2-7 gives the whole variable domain GAGVSQTPSNKVTEKGKYVELRCDPISGHTALYWYRQSLGQGPEFLIYFQGTGAADDSGLPNDRFFAVRPEGSVSTLKIQRTERGDSAVYLCASSLAGQGYEQYFGPGTRLTVT.

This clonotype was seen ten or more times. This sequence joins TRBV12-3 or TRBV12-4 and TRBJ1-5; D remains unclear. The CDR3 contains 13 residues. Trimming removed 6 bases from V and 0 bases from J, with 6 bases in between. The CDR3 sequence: CASSLSSNQPQHF. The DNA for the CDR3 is TGTGCCAGCAGCTTAAGTAGCAATCAGCCCCAGCATTTT.

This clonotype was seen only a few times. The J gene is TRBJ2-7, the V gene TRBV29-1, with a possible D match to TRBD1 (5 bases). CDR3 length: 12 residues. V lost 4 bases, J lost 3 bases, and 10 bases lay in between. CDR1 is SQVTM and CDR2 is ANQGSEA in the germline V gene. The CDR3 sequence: CSVGGRDYEQYF. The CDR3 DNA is TGCAGCGTTGGGGGCAGGGACTACGAGCAGTACTTC.

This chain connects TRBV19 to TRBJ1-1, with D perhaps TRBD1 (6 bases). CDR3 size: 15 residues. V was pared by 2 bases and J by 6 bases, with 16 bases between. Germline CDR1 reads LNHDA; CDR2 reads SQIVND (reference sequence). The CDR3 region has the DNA TGTGCCAGTAGTATAATGGAACAGGGTTTTCCTGAAGCTTTCTTT. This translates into CASSIMEQGFPEAFF. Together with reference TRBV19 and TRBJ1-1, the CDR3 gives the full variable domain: DGGITQSPKYLFRKEGQNVTLSCEQNLNHDAMYWYRQDPGQGLRLIYYSQIVNDFQKGDIAEGYSVSREKKESFPLTVTSAQKNPTAFYLCASSIMEQGFPEAFFGQGTRLTVV.

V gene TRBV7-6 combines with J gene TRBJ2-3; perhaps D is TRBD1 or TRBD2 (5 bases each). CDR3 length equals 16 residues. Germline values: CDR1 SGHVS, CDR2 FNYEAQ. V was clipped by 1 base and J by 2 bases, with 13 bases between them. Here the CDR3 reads CASSLGMRGFTDTQYF. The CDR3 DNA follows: TGTGCCAGCAGCTTAGGGATGAGGGGATTCACAGATACGCAGTATTTT.

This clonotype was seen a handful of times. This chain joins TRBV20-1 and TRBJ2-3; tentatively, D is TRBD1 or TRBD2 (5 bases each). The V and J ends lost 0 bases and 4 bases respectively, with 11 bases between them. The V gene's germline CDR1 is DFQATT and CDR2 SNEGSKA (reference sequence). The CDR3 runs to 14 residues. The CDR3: CSARDDGAPDTQYF. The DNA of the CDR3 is TGCAGTGCTAGAGATGACGGGGCCCCAGATACGCAGTATTTT.

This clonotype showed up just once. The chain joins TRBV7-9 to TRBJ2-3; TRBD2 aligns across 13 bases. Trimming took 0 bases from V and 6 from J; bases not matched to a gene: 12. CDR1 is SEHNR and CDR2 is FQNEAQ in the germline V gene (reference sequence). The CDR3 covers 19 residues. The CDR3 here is CASSLAGLAGDGVWDTQYF. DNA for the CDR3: TGTGCCAGCAGCTTAGCCGGACTAGCGGGAGATGGGGTTTGGGATACGCAGTATTTT.

The CDR3 region has the DNA TGTGCCAGCAGCCCTACCCCTGCACGGCAGGGCGAGCAGTACTTC. It codes for CASSPTPARQGEQYF. V and J are TRBV5-5 and TRBJ2-7; D may be TRBD1 (5 bases). In germline, CDR1 is SGHKS, CDR2 YYEKEE (reference sequence). Trimming shortened V by 4 bases and J by 6 bases, and 20 bases separated the two germline ends. This CDR3 region has 15 residues.